This passage covers 5 T cell receptor beta chains from one sample sequenced in a study of blood T cell repertoires in COVID-19. Clones were sequenced by immunoSEQ multiplex PCR, and TCRdb holds only the in-frame ones, with some missing. The sample has 95,000 to 150,000 clones; 85% are singletons. Sequences were obtained from peripheral blood. These receptors were collected from an elderly woman with acute or convalescent COVID-19.

The chain employs TRBV5-4 and TRBJ1-2; D uncertain. The CDR3 has 13 amino acids. V was clipped by 1 base and J by 4 bases, with 8 bases between them. Germline V gives CDR1 SGHNT, CDR2 YYREEE (reference sequence). CDR3 sequence: CASSLTSLYGYTF. The CDR3 DNA reads TGTGCCAGCAGCTTGACTAGCCTCTATGGCTACACCTTC.

The J gene is TRBJ1-4, the V gene TRBV10-3; TRBD1 agrees at 7 bases. The CDR3 is made up of 14 amino acids. CDR1 ENHRY and CDR2 SYGVKD come from the germline V gene. The V segment lost 2 bases and the J segment 3 bases; nucleotides outside the gene matches: 0. The CDR3 DNA sequence: TGTGCCATCAGTGAGGGGACAGCTAATGAAAAACTGTTTTTT. Translation: CAISEGTANEKLFF.

This clone was recorded once. This rearrangement joins TRBV10-3 to TRBJ2-1, with 8 bases fitting TRBD1. V trimming: 7 bases; J trimming: 5 bases; junction bases outside the gene matches: 7. Germline V gene sequence: CDR1 ENHRY, CDR2 SYGVKD. The CDR3 runs 14 residues. The CDR3 spells CAITRTGWDNEQFF. Written as DNA, the CDR3 is TGTGCCATCACCCGGACAGGGTGGGACAATGAGCAGTTCTTC.

This clone was seen only once. This chain links TRBV2 with TRBJ1-2, with 11 nucleotides matching TRBD1. The CDR3 is 15 amino acids. Germline-derived CDR1 and CDR2 are SNHLY and FYNNEI. The J segment lost 2 bases and the V segment lost 5 bases, leaving 4 bases of the junction unmatched. CDR3 sequence (DNA): TGTGCCAGCAGTAATAGGGACAGGGGGAACTATGGCTACACCTTC. Translating gives CASSNRDRGNYGYTF.

This clone was observed a few times. The chain is built from TRBV5-5 and TRBJ2-2; D is ambiguous. CDR1 is SGHKS, CDR2 YYEKEE, per germline (reference sequence). The CDR3 consists of 15 residues. Trimming removed 0 bases at V and 0 bases at J, with 6 bases between. The CDR3 DNA is TGTGCCAGCAGCTTGGGCGGAACGAACACCGGGGAGCTGTTTTTT. Its translation: CASSLGGTNTGELFF.